This TCR beta chain was retrieved from a study of T-cell memory formation after mild COVID-19. Study-level background: TCR clusters were mostly donor specific.

Each CDR3 protein gets one entry after TCRdb re-called the 5' RACE reads with MiXCR. The table shows approximately 260,000 distinct CDR3 sequences, with about 17% occurring only once. This clonotype has ten or more counts. What it binds is unknown. Germline V lookup: CDR1 SEHNR, CDR2 FQNEAQ (reference sequence). Trimming cost V 5 bases and J 14 bases, with 16 bases left between them. This CDR3 has 12 amino acids. The study, taken as a whole, reports: Cross-reactive memory seemingly joined, as some responding clones were found in pre-infection memory. Contracting clones, day 15 to 85, had balanced CD4/CD8, and later expanders favored CD4+.

The TCR sequence derives from a man aged 18 to 29 who had mild COVID-19 (a few samples of this study predate the infection). Cell type and time point are not known. The sequenced sample consisted of PBMCs or a T cell subset sorted from them (not recorded which). The chain combines TRBV7-9 with TRBJ2-1; D perhaps matches TRBD1 (5 bases). CDR3 protein: CASSPSRSREFF. The CDR3 nucleotides are TGTGCCAGCAGCCCTAGTAGGTCCAGGGAGTTCTTC.